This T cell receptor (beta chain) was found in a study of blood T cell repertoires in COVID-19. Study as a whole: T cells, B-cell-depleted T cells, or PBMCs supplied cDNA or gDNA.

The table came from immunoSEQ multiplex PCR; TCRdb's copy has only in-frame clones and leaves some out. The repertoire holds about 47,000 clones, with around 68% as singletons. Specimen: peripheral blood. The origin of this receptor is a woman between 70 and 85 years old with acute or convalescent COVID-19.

The CDR3 DNA reads TGTGCCAGCAGCCCGGCCGGGACAGAGAAAAACATTCAGTACTTC. This translates into CASSPAGTEKNIQYF. The chain carries TRBV5-4 and TRBJ2-4; 7 bases align to TRBD1. CDR3 length: 15 amino acids. The germline gives CDR1 SGHNT, CDR2 YYREEE (reference sequence). Trimming cost V 4 bases and J 4 bases; bases outside gene matches: 8.